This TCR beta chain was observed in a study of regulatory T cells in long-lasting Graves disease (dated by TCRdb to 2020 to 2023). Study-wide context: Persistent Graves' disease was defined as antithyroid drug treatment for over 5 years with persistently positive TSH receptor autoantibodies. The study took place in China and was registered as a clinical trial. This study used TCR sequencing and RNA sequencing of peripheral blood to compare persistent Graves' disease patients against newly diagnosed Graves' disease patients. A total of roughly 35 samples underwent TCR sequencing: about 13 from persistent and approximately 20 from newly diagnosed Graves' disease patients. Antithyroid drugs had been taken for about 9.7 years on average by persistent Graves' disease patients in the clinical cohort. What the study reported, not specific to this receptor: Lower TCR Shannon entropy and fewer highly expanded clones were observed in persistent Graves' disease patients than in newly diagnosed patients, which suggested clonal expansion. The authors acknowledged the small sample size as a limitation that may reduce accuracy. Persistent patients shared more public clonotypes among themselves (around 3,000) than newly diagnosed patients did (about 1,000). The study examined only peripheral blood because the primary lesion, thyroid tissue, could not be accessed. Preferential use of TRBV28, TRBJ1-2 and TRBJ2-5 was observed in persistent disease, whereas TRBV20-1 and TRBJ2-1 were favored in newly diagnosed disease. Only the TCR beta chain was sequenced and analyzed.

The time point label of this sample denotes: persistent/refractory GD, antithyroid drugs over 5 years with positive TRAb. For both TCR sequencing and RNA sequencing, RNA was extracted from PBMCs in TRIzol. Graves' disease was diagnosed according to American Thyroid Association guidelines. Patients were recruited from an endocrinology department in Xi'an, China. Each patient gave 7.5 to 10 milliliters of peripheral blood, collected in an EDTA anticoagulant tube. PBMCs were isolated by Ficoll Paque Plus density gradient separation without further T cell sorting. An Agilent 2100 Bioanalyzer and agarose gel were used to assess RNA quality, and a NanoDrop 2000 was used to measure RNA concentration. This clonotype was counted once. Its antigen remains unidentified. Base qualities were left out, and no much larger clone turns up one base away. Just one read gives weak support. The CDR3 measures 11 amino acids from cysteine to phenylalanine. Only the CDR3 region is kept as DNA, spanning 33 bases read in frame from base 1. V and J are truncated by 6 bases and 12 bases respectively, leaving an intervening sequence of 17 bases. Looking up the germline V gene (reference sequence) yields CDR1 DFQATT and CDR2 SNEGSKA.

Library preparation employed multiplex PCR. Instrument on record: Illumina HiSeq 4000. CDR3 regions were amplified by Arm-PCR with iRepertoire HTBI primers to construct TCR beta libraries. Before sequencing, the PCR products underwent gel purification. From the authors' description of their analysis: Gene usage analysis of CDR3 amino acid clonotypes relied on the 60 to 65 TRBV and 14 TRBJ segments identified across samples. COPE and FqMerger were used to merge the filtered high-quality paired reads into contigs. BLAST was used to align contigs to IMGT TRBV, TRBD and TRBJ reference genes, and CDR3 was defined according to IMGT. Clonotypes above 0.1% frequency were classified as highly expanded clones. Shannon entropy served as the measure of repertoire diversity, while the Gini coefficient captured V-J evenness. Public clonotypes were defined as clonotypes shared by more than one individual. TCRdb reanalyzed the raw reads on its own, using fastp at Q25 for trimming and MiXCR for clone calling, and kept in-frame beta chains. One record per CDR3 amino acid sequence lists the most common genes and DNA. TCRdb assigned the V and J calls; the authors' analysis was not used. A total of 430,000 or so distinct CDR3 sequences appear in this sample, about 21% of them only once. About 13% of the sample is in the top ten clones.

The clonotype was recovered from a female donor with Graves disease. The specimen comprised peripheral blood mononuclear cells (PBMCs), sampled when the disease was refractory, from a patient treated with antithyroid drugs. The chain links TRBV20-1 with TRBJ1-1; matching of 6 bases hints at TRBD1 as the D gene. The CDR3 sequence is CSARSRGQSFF. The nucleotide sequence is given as TGCAGTGCCAGAAGCCGGGGACAATCTTTCTTT.